The 5 T cell receptor beta chains reported below all come from one sample, sequenced in a study of blood T cell repertoires in COVID-19. Repertoires were generated with immunoSEQ multiplex PCR, while TCRdb's copy carries only in-frame clones and drops some. Altogether some 200,000 clones are present, around 87% being singletons, with the ten largest covering over 3%. Sequencing was done on a sample of PBMCs or T cells enriched from blood (not recorded which). The receptor source for this set is a woman aged 18 to 35 in a cohort exposed to, infected with or recovered from COVID-19 (not recorded which).

The gene calls are TRBV5-1 and TRBJ2-6; TRBD1 aligns across 8 bases. CDR1 and CDR2 (germline): SGHRS, YFSETQ. This CDR3 region has 15 residues. Germline trimming cut 4 bases from V and 3 bases from J; bases unmatched to any gene: 3. The CDR3, as DNA: TGCGCCAGCAGCCAACAGGGGGATGGGGCCAACGTCCTGACTTTC. This codes for CASSQQGDGANVLTF.

The CDR3 sequence is CASSQDRGQGRADTQYF. CDR3 nucleotide sequence: TGCGCCAGCAGCCAAGATAGGGGACAGGGGCGGGCAGATACGCAGTATTTT. The genes are TRBV4-1 and TRBJ2-3, with 10 nucleotides matching TRBD1. The germline V gene has CDR1 MGHRA and CDR2 YSYEKL. CDR3 length: 17 residues. V trimming: 0 bases; J trimming: 4 bases; junction bases outside the gene matches: 7.

The chain recombines TRBV5-1 with TRBJ2-1, with TRBD2 matching over 14 bases. The CDR3 is 17 amino acids. V lost 1 base, J lost 6 bases, and 6 bases stayed unmatched. The germline CDR1 and CDR2 sequences are SGHRS and YFSETQ. CDR3 sequence (DNA): TGCGCCAGCAGCTTGACTCCCGGGACTAGCGGGGGCAATGAGCAGTTCTTC. Translating gives CASSLTPGTSGGNEQFF.

CDR3 sequence (DNA): TGTGCCAGCAGCCGATCGGACAGCATGAACACTGAAGCTTTCTTT. Translating it yields CASSRSDSMNTEAFF. The chain is built from TRBV7-9 and TRBJ1-1; a weak D match, TRBD1 (6 bases). Germline assignment: CDR1 SEHNR and CDR2 FQNEAQ (reference sequence). This CDR3 contains 15 residues. The V end lost 5 bases, the J end lost 0 bases, and 13 bases lay between the germline ends. Drawing the rest from reference TRBV7-9 and TRBJ1-1, the complete variable domain is DTGVSQNPRHKITKRGQNVTFRCDPISEHNRLYWYRQTLGQGPEFLTYFQNEAQLEKSRLLSDRFSAERPKGSFSTLEIQRTEQGDSAMYLCASSRSDSMNTEAFFGQGTRLTVV.

The V and J genes are TRBV5-1 and TRBJ1-5; D is unclear. Germline V gene data show CDR1 as SGHRS and CDR2 as YFSETQ. The CDR3 is 13 residues long. V was shortened by 3 bases and J by 6 bases, with 10 bases between the two germline ends. The CDR3 DNA reads TGCGCCAGCAGCTGGGAGGGATCTCAGCCCCAGCATTTT. This sequence encodes CASSWEGSQPQHF.